The clone carrying this T cell receptor beta chain occurred a few times. Its antigen is unidentified. The data were taken from a study of beta chain features in type 1 diabetes. Findings and caveats of the study: Among patients with Type 1 diabetes, TCRB CDR3s were moderately but significantly shorter in every one of the four CD4+ subsets.

V trimming: 3 bases; J trimming: 4 bases; junction bases outside the gene matches: 12. Per the germline V gene, CDR1 is SGDLS and CDR2 is YYNGEE. The CDR3 is 16 amino acids. TCRB transcripts that were expressed got sequenced, as all of the isolated RNA had been reverse transcribed. Profiled with immunoSEQ multiplex PCR; TCRdb holds only in-frame clones, not every one. The table includes about 160,000 clones, almost 8% detected once. The V and J genes are TRBV9 and TRBJ1-2, with 7 bases identical to TRBD1. The clonotype was recovered from a man younger than 35 with type 1 diabetes. Sequenced sample: central memory CD4+ T cells from blood. The CDR3 loop is CASSASPGGHGYGYTF. CDR3 coding DNA: TGTGCCAGCAGCGCATCCCCAGGGGGTCATGGCTATGGCTACACCTTC.